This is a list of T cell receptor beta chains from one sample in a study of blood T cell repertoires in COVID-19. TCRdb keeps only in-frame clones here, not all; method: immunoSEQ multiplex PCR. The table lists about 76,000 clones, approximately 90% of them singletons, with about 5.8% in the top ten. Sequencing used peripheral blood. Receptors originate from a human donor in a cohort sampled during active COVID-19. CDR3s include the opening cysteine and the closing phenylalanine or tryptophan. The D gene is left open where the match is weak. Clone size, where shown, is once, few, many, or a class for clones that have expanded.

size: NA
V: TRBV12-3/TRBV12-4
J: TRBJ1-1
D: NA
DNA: TGTGCCAGCAGTTTAGGAGGGGGCACTGAAGCTTTCTTT
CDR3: CASSLGGGTEAFF

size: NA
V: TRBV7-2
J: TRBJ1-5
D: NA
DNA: TGTGCCAGCAGCTTAAGCACCCATCAGCCCCAGCATTTT
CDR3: CASSLSTHQPQHF

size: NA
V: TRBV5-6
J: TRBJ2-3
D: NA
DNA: TGTGCCAGCAGCTTGCAAGGGGTATGGGATACGCAGTATTTT
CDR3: CASSLQGVWDTQYF

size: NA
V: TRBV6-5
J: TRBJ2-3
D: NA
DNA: TGTGCCAGCAGTTACTCAGCCGGGAACACAGATACGCAGTATTTT
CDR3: CASSYSAGNTDTQYF

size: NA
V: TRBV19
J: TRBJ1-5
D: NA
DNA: TGTGCCAGTAGTGAGAACGTCGGGGGTCAGCCCCAGCATTTT
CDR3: CASSENVGGQPQHF

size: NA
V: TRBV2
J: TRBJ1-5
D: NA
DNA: TGTGCCAGCAGTGAAGATCTAAGGGGTTTACAGCCCCAGCATTTT
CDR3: CASSEDLRGLQPQHF

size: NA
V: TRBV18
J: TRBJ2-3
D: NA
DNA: TGTGCCAGCTCACCAATGAGGGAGGATACGCAGTATTTT
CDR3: CASSPMREDTQYF

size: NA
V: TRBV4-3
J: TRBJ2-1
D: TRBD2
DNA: TGCGCCAGCAGCGACCTAGCGGGGGGGGACAATGAGCAGTTCTTC
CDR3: CASSDLAGGDNEQFF

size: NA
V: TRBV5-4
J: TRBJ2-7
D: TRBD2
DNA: TGTGCCAGCAGCTTGTCTGGGACTAGTTTCTACGAGCAGTACTTC
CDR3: CASSLSGTSFYEQYF

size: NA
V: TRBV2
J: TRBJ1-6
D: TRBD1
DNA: TGTGCCATTACTTCCGACAGGGACAATTCACCCCTCCACTTT
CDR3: CAITSDRDNSPLHF

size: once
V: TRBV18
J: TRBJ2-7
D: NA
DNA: TGTGCCAGCTCACTACAAAGGGACTCGTACGTGGACGAGCAGTACTTC
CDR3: CASSLQRDSYVDEQYF

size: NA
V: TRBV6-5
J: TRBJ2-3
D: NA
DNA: TGTGCCAGCAGGTGGGGGGTAGACTCAGATACGCAGTATTTT
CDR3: CASRWGVDSDTQYF

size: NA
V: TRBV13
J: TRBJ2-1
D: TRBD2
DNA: TGTGCCAGCAGCTTAGCGGGGAGGACTAGCGATGAGCAGTTCTTC
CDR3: CASSLAGRTSDEQFF

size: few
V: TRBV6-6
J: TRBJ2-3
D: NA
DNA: TGTGCCAGCAGTTACTCGTTCCCAGGCACAGATACGCAGTATTTT
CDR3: CASSYSFPGTDTQYF

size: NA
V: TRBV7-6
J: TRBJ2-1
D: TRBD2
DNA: TGTGCCAGCAGCTTAGGAGCGGGGGGGTACAATGAGCAGTTCTTC
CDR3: CASSLGAGGYNEQFF

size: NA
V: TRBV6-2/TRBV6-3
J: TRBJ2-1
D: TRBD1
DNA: TGTGCCAGCAGTAAGGGACAGGACTCCTACAATGAGCAGTTCTTC
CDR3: CASSKGQDSYNEQFF

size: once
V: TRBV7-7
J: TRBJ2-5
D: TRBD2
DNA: TGTGCCAGCAGCCGGACTAGCGGGGGAGAGACCCAGTACTTC
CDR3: CASSRTSGGETQYF

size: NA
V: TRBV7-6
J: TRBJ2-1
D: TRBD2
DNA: TGTGCCAGCAGCTTAGGGGCGGGGGGGCTTTACAATGAGCAGTTCTTC
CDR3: CASSLGAGGLYNEQFF

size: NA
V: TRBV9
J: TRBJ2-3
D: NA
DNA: TGTGCCAGCAGCGTATCTAGCATCGGCGCAGATACGCAGTATTTT
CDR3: CASSVSSIGADTQYF

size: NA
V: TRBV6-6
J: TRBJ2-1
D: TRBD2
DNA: TGTGCCAGCAGTCAACCAATGACTAGCGGTTCCTACAATGAGCAGTTCTTC
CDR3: CASSQPMTSGSYNEQFF

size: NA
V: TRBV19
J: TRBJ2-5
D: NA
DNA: TGTGCCAGTAGTATATCGGCAGAAGCGCGTTTTGAGACCCAGTACTTC
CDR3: CASSISAEARFETQYF

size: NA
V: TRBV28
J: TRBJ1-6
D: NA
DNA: TGTGCCAGCACTCACCAGAGGGGGTTTCACTATAATTCACCCCTCCACTTT
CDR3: CASTHQRGFHYNSPLHF

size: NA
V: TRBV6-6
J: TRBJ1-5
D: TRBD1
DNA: TGTGCCAGCAGCCTTGGGACAGGGGGCAATCAGCCCCAGCATTTT
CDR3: CASSLGTGGNQPQHF

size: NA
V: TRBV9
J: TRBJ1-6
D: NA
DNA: TGTGCCAGCAGCGTAGATCCGGGGGGAGCTGATTCACCCCTCCACTTT
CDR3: CASSVDPGGADSPLHF

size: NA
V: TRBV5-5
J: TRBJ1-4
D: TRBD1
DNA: TGTGCCAGCAGTGACAGCCAGGGGGTCGAAAAACTGTTTTTT
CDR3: CASSDSQGVEKLFF

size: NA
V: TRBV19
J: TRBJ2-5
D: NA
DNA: TGTGCCAGTAGTATAGATCAGGAGACCCAGTACTTC
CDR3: CASSIDQETQYF

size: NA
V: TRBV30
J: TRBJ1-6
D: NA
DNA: TGTGCCTGGAGTGTTGGCCTCAATCCACCCCTCCACTTT
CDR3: CAWSVGLNPPLHF

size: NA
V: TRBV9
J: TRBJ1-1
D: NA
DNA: TGTGCCAGCAGCGTTGAGGGGGGGCCCGAAGCTTTCTTT
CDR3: CASSVEGGPEAFF

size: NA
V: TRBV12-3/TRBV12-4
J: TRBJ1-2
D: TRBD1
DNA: TGTGCCAGCAACATGGGACAGGGGTTGGGCTACACCTTC
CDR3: CASNMGQGLGYTF

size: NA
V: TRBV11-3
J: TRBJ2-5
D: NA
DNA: TGTGCCAGCAGCCGATCCGGGGTACAAGGGACCCAGTACTTC
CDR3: CASSRSGVQGTQYF